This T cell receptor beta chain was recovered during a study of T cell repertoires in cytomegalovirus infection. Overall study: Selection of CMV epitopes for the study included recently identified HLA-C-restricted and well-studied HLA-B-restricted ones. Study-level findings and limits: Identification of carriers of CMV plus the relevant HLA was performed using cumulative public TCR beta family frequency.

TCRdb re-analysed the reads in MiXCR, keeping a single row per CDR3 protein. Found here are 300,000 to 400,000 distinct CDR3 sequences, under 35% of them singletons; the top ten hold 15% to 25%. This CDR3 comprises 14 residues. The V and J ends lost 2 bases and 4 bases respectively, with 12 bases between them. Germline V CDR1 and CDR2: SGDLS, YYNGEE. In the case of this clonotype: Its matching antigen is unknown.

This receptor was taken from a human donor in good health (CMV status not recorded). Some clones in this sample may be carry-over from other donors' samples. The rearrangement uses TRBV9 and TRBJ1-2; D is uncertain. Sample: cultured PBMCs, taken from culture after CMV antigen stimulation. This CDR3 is CASSVPGSGYGYTF. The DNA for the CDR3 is TGTGCCAGCAGCGTGCCCGGGTCGGGCTATGGCTACACCTTC. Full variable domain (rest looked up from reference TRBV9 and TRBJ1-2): DSGVTQTPKHLITATGQRVTLRCSPRSGDLSVYWYQQSLDQGLQFLIQYYNGEERAKGNILERFSAQQFPDLHSELNLSSLELGDSALYFCASSVPGSGYGYTFGSGTRLTVV.